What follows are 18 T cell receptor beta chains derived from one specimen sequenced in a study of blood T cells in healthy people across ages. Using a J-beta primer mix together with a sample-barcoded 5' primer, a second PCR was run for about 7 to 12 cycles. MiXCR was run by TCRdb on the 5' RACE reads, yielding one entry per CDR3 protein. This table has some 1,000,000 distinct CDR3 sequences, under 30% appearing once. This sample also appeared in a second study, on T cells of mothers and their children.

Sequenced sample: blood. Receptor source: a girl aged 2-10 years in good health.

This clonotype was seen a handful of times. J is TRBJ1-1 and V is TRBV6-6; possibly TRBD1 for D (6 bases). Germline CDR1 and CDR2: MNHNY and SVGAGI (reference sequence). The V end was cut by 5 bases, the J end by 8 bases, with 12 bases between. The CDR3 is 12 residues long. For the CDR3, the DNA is TGTGCCAGCAGTCTAGGGGGAAACGAAGCTTTCTTT. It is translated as CASSLGGNEAFF.

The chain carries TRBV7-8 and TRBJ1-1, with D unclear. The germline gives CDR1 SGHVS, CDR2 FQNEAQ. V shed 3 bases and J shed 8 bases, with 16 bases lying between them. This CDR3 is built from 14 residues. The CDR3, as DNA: TGTGCCAGCAGCTTCGGCAGCCCTGATTACGAAGCTTTCTTT. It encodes CASSFGSPDYEAFF.

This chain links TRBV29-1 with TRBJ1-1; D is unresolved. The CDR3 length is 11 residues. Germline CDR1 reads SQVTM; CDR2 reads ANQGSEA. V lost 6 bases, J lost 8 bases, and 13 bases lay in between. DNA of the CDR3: TGCAGCGTCTTAGGAGCCCTGGAAGCTTTCTTT. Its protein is CSVLGALEAFF.

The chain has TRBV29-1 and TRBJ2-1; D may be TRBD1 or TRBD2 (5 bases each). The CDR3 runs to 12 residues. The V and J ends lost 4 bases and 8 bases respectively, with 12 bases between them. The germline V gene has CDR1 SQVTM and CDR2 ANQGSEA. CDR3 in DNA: TGCAGCGTTGCGGGACCTTGGGATGAGCAGTTCTTC. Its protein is CSVAGPWDEQFF.

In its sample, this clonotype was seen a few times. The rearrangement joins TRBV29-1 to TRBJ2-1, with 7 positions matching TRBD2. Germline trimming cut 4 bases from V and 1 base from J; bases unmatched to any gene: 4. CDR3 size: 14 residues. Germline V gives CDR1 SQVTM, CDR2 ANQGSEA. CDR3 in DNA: TGCAGCGTTGGTGGGGGGGGTTCCTACAATGAGCAGTTCTTC. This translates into CSVGGGGSYNEQFF.

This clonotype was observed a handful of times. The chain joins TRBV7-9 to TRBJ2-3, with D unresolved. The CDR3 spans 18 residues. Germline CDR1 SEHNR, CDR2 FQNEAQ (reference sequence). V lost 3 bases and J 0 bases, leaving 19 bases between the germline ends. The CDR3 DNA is TGTGCCAGCAGCTTCCCCCTCGAGGTTTATCCTAGCACAGATACGCAGTATTTT. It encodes CASSFPLEVYPSTDTQYF.

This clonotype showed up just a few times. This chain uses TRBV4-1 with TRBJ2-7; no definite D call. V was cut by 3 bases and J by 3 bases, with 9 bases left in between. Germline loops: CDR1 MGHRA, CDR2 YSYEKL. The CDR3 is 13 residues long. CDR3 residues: CASSQGSNYEQYF. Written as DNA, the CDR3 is TGCGCCAGCAGCCAGGGGTCGAACTACGAGCAGTACTTC.

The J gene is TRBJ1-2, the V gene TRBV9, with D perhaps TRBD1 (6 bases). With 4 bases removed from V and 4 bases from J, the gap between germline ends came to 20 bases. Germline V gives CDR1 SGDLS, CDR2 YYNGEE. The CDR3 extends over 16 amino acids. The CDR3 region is CASSPPHGDTFYGYTF. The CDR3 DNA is TGTGCCAGCAGCCCTCCTCACGGGGACACCTTCTATGGCTACACCTTC.

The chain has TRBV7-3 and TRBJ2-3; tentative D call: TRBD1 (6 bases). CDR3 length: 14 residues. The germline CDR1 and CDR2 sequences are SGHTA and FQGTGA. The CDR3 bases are TGTGCTCATAAGGACAGAGAAGACACAGATACGCAGTATTTT. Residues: CAHKDREDTDTQYF.

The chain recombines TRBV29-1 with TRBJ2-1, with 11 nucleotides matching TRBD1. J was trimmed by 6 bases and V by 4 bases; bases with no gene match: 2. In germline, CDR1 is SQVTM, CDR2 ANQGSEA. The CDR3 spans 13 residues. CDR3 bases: TGCAGCGTTGTGGGGACAGGGGGCAATGAGCAGTTCTTC. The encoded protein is CSVVGTGGNEQFF.

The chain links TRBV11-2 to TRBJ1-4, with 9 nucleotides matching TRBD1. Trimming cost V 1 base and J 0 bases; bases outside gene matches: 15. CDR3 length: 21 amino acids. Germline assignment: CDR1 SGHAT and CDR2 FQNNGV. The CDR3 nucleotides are TGTGCCAGCAGCTTAGTCCCAGGCGCAGGGACAGGGCCAACAACTAATGAAAAACTGTTTTTT. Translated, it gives CASSLVPGAGTGPTTNEKLFF.

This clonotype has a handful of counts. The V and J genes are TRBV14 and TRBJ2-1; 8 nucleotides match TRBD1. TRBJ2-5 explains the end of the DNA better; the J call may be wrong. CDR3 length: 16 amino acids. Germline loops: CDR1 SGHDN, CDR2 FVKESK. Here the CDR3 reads CASSQATVTGEETQYF. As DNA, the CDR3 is TGTGCCAGCAGCCAAGCGACCGTGACAGGGGAGGAGACCCAGTACTTC.

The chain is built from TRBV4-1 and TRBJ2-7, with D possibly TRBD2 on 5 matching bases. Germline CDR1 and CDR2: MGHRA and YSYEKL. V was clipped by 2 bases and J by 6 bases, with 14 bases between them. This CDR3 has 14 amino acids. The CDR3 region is CASSQPSLSPEQYF. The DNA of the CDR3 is TGCGCCAGCAGCCAACCTAGCCTATCTCCCGAGCAGTACTTC.

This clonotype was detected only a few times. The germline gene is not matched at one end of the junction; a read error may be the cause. The CDR3 spells CATSALGAARTGELFF. CDR3 nucleotides: TGTGCCACCAGTGCTTTGGGGGCGGCTAGGACCGGGGAGCTGTTTTTT. The V and J genes are TRBV24-1 and TRBJ2-2, with TRBD1 as a possible D gene (6 bases). The germline CDR1 and CDR2 sequences are KGHDR and SFDVKD. This CDR3 is 16 amino acids long.

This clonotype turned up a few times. The chain's CDR3 is CASSEVVTYYEQYF. Written as DNA, the CDR3 is TGCGCCAGCAGTGAAGTAGTAACCTACTACGAGCAGTACTTC. The chain is built from TRBV10-2 and TRBJ2-7; D is unresolved. The CDR3 runs 14 residues. V lost 3 bases and J 3 bases, leaving 12 bases between the germline ends. Germline values: CDR1 WSHSY, CDR2 SAAADI.

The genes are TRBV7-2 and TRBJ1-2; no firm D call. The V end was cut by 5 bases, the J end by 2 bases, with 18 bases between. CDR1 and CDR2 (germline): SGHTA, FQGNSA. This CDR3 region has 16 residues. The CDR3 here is CASSLTTLGPNYGYTF. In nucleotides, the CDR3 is TGTGCCAGCAGCCTCACCACTTTAGGGCCAAACTATGGCTACACCTTC.

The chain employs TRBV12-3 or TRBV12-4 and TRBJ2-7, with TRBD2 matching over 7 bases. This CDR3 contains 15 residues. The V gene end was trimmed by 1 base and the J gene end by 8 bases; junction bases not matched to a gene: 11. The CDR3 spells CASSLGGARERKQYF. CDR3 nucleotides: TGTGCCAGCAGTTTAGGGGGTGCGCGGGAGCGCAAGCAGTACTTC.

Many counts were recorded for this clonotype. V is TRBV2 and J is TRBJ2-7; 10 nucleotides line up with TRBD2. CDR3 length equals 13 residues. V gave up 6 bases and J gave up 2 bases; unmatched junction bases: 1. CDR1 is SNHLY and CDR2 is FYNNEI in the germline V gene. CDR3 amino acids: CASRSGGAYEQYF. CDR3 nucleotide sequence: TGTGCCAGCAGAAGCGGGGGGGCCTACGAGCAGTACTTC.